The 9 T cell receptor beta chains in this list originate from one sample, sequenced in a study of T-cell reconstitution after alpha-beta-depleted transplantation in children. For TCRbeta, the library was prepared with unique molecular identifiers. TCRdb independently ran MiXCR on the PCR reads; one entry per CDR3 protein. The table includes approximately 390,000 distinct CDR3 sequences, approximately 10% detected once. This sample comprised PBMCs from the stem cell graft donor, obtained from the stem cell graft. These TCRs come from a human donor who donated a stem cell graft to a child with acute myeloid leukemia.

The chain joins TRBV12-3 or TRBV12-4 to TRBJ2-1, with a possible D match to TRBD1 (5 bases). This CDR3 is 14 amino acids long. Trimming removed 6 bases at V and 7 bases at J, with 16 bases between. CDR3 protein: CASSTLSPGNEQFF. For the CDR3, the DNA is TGTGCCAGCAGCACCCTTAGTCCAGGGAATGAGCAGTTCTTC.

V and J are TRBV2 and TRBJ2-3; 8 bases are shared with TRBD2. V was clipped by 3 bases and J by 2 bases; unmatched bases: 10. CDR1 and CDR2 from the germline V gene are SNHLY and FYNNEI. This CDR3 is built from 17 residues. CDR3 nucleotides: TGTGCCAGCAGTGATTCCTCGGGGGGGGGACACACAGATACGCAGTATTTT. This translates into CASSDSSGGGHTDTQYF.

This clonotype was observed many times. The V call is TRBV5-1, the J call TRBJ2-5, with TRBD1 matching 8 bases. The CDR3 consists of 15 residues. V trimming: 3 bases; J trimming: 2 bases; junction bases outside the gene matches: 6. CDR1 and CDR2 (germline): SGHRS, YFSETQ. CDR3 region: CASSSQGAPQETQYF. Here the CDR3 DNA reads TGCGCCAGCAGCTCCCAGGGGGCACCGCAAGAGACCCAGTACTTC.

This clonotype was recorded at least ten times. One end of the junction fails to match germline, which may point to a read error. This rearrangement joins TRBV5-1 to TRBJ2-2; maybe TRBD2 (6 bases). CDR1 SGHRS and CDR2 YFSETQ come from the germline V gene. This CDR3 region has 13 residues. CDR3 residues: CASSLGGTGELFF. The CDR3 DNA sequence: TGTGCCAGCAGCTTGGGGGGCACCGGGGAGCTGTTTTTT.

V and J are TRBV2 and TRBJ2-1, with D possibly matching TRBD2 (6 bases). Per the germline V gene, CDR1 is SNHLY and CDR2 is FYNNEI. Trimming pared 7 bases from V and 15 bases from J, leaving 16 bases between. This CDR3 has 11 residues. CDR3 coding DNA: TGTGCCAGCACGGGAGTAATGGAAAGGTTCTTC. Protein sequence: CASTGVMERFF. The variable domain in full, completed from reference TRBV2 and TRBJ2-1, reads EPEVTQTPSHQVTQMGQEVILRCVPISNHLYFYWYRQILGQKVEFLVSFYNNEISEKSEIFDDQFSVERPDGSNFTLKIRSTKLEDSAMYFCASTGVMERFFGPGTRLTVL.

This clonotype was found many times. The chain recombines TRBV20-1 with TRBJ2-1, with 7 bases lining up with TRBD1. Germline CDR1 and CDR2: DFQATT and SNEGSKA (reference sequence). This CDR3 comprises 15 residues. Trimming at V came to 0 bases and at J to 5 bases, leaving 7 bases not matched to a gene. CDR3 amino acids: CSARDLGQDNNEQFF. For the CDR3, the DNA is TGCAGTGCTAGAGATCTCGGACAGGATAACAATGAGCAGTTCTTC.

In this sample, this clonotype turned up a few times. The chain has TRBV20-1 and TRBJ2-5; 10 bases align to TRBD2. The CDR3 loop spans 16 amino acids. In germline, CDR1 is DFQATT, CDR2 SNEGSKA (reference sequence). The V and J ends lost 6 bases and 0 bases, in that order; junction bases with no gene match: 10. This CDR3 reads CSATRLAGQYQETQYF. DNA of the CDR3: TGCAGTGCCACCAGACTAGCGGGCCAGTACCAAGAGACCCAGTACTTC.

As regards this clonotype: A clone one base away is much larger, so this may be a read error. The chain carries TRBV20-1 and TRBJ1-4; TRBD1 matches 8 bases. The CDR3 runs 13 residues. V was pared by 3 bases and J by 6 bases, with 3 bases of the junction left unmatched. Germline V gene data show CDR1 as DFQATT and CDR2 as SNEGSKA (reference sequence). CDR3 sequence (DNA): TGCAGTGCTAGTGCGGACAGGGATGAAAAACTGTTTTTT. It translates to CSASADRDEKLFF.

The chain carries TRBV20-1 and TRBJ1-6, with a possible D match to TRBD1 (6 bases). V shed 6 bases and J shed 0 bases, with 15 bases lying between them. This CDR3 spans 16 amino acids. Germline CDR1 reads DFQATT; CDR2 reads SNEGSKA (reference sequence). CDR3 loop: CSAPSGARSYNSPLHF. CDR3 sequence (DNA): TGCAGTGCGCCCTCGGGGGCCCGCTCCTATAATTCACCCCTCCACTTT.